A single sample gave rise to the 23 T cell receptor beta chains below, sequenced in a study of regulatory T cells in long-lasting Graves disease. The time point: persistent/refractory GD, antithyroid drugs over 5 years with positive TRAb. There was RNA extracted from PBMCs, and the TCR library was made from it. HTBI primers from iRepertoire and Arm-PCR of CDR3 regions yielded the TCR beta libraries. TCRdb reanalysed the multiplex PCR reads using MiXCR and keeps one entry per CDR3 protein. The table lists a few hundred thousand distinct CDR3 sequences, around 23% of them singletons. The input for sequencing was peripheral blood mononuclear cells (PBMCs), taken when the disease was refractory, from a patient treated with antithyroid drugs. These receptors were obtained from a middle-aged woman with Graves disease.

The chain uses TRBV28 and TRBJ2-3; D possibly corresponds to TRBD2 (5 bases). The V and J ends lost 5 bases and 1 base respectively, with 7 bases between them. The CDR3 is 13 residues long. The germline CDR1 and CDR2 sequences are MDHEN and SYDVKM. The CDR3 nucleotides are TGTGCCAGCAGTGGGAGAGGCACAGATACGCAGTATTTT. Translated, it gives CASSGRGTDTQYF. Together with reference TRBV28 and TRBJ2-3, the CDR3 gives the full variable domain: DVKVTQSSRYLVKRTGEKVFLECVQDMDHENMFWYRQDPGLGLRLIYFSYDVKMKEKGDIPEGYSVSREKKERFSLILESASTNQTSMYLCASSGRGTDTQYFGPGTRLTVL.

The rearrangement joins TRBV11-2 to TRBJ2-7; no reliable D call. This CDR3 comprises 16 residues. CDR1 and CDR2 from the germline V gene are SGHAT and FQNNGV. V was pared by 5 bases and J by 6 bases, with 23 bases between. The CDR3 DNA is TGTGCCAGCAGCCCTTCAGCCGCCGGGTTTACCTGCGAGCAGTACTTC. Protein product: CASSPSAAGFTCEQYF.

This clonotype was counted many times. This chain connects TRBV12-3 or TRBV12-4 to TRBJ1-1, with TRBD1 identical over 9 bases. This CDR3 is built from 15 residues. Trimming cost V 6 bases and J 7 bases; bases outside gene matches: 12. The CDR3 sequence is CASRTPGQGGFEAFF. In DNA, the CDR3 is TGTGCCAGCAGGACGCCGGGACAGGGAGGATTTGAAGCTTTCTTT.

There are many counts of this clonotype. The V and J genes are TRBV6-1 and TRBJ2-7; D call uncertain. CDR1 is MNHNS and CDR2 is SASEGT in the germline V gene. The CDR3 contains 15 residues. V shed 2 bases and J shed 2 bases, with 13 bases lying between them. Here the CDR3 reads CASSEIYIEAYEQYF. The DNA for the CDR3 is TGTGCCAGCAGTGAAATTTACATTGAGGCCTACGAGCAGTACTTC.

The rearrangement links TRBV28 to TRBJ2-3; D remains ambiguous. The CDR3 contains 14 residues. Germline CDR1 and CDR2: MDHEN and SYDVKM. V was shortened by 3 bases and J by 2 bases, with 9 bases between the two germline ends. The CDR3 loop reads CASSFLANTDTQYF. The CDR3 DNA reads TGTGCCAGCAGTTTCCTTGCCAACACAGATACGCAGTATTTT.

In DNA form, the CDR3 reads TGTGCCAGCAGTGAACTGCCGGAACAGCCAGATACGCAGTATTTT. As protein: CASSELPEQPDTQYF. V gene TRBV6-2 or TRBV6-3 combines with J gene TRBJ2-3; D remains unclear. Germline assignment: CDR1 MNHEY and CDR2 SVGEGT. V was shortened by 5 bases and J by 4 bases, with 16 bases between the two germline ends. The CDR3 is 15 amino acids.

This clonotype was seen a few times. This chain joins TRBV20-1 and TRBJ2-6, with unresolved D. Between the trimmed V and J ends, which lost 4 bases and 2 bases, there was a span of 6 bases. Germline CDR1 and CDR2: DFQATT and SNEGSKA (reference sequence). CDR3 size: 13 residues. The CDR3 nucleotides read TGCAGTGCTAACCATCCTGGGGCCAACGTCCTGACTTTC. Its protein product is CSANHPGANVLTF.

The chain couples TRBV3-1 to TRBJ2-1; D gene uncertain. Germline-derived CDR1 and CDR2 are LGHDT and YNNKEL (reference sequence). Trimming took 4 bases from V and 8 from J, leaving 12 bases between them. CDR3 length: 13 residues. The CDR3 loop is CASSPGPTYEQFF. CDR3 bases: TGTGCCAGCAGCCCCGGACCCACCTATGAGCAGTTCTTC.

Ten or more counts support this clonotype. The chain recombines TRBV6-1 with TRBJ1-5; D is perhaps TRBD1 (5 bases). This CDR3 is 14 amino acids long. Trimming took off 2 bases at V and 5 bases at J, with 10 bases between the two ends. In germline, CDR1 is MNHNS, CDR2 SASEGT. The CDR3 bases are TGTGCCAGCAGTGAAACGGGGCTCCATCAGCCCCAGCATTTT. Its protein product is CASSETGLHQPQHF.

This clonotype came up many times. J is TRBJ1-4 and V is TRBV29-1; weak D call: TRBD1 (6 bases). The germline V gene has CDR1 SQVTM and CDR2 ANQGSEA. The CDR3 is 14 amino acids. The V and J ends lost 4 bases and 7 bases respectively, with 16 bases between them. CDR3 loop: CSVGGQALGEKLFF. CDR3 nucleotide sequence: TGCAGCGTTGGGGGGCAGGCCCTCGGTGAAAAACTGTTTTTT.

In this sample, this clonotype turned up a few times. The V and J genes are TRBV28 and TRBJ2-1; TRBD2 matches 11 bases. The germline CDR1 and CDR2 sequences are MDHEN and SYDVKM. The V gene end was trimmed by 5 bases and the J gene end by 0 bases; junction bases not matched to a gene: 0. The CDR3 has 15 amino acids. CDR3 coding DNA: TGTGCCAGCAGTACTAGCGGGGGCTCCTACAATGAGCAGTTCTTC. Translated: CASSTSGGSYNEQFF.

This sequence joins TRBV7-6 and TRBJ2-2; TRBD1 matches at 7 bases. The CDR3 consists of 17 residues. The trim removed 2 bases at V and 3 bases at J, leaving 9 bases unmatched. The germline V gene encodes CDR1 SGHVS and CDR2 FNYEAQ. DNA of the CDR3: TGTGCCAGCAGCTTAAAGTTGACAGGGTCGGACACCGGGGAGCTGTTTTTT. This encodes CASSLKLTGSDTGELFF.

The chain employs TRBV9 and TRBJ2-2, with 8 bases aligning to TRBD2. This CDR3 is 15 amino acids long. The V segment lost 3 bases and the J segment 3 bases; nucleotides outside the gene matches: 4. The germline V gene has CDR1 SGDLS and CDR2 YYNGEE. This chain's CDR3 is CASSAGAGDTGELFF. The DNA for the CDR3 is TGTGCCAGCAGCGCAGGAGCGGGGGACACCGGGGAGCTGTTTTTT.

V usage is TRBV18 and J usage is TRBJ2-5; 8 nucleotides align to TRBD1. Germline V CDR1 and CDR2: KGHSH, LQKENI. The CDR3 covers 15 residues. Losses at the gene ends were 4 bases for V and 4 bases for J; bases not matched to a gene: 8. The DNA for the CDR3 is TGTGCCAGCTCACGCCAGGACAGGGAGGCAGAGACCCAGTACTTC. It is translated as CASSRQDREAETQYF.

CDR3: CASSQAASGSNEQYF. CDR3 nucleotides: TGTGCCAGCAGCCAAGCCGCTAGCGGGAGCAACGAGCAGTACTTC. The chain is built from TRBV28 and TRBJ2-7, with 10 bases fitting TRBD2. The CDR3 is 15 residues long. Germline V gene data show CDR1 as MDHEN and CDR2 as SYDVKM. Trimming cost V 6 bases and J 5 bases; bases outside gene matches: 10.

The chain joins TRBV5-1 to TRBJ2-5; D is perhaps TRBD1 or TRBD2 (5 bases each). The CDR3 runs 14 residues. Germline CDR1 SGHRS, CDR2 YFSETQ. V was trimmed by 5 bases and J by 4 bases, leaving 15 bases between them. The CDR3 loop is CASRGRTVGETQYF. In DNA form, the CDR3 reads TGCGCCAGCAGGGGACGCACTGTTGGAGAGACCCAGTACTTC. Together with reference TRBV5-1 and TRBJ2-5, the CDR3 gives the full variable domain: KAGVTQTPRYLIKTRGQQVTLSCSPISGHRSVSWYQQTPGQGLQFLFEYFSETQRNKGNFPGRFSGRQFSNSRSEMNVSTLELGDSALYLCASRGRTVGETQYFGPGTRLLVL.

Ten or more counts support this clonotype. This chain uses TRBV20-1 with TRBJ2-5; 11 bases align to TRBD2. CDR3 length equals 14 residues. Germline-derived CDR1 and CDR2 are DFQATT and SNEGSKA (reference sequence). V shed 2 bases, J shed 5 bases, and the junction held 4 bases outside the gene matches. CDR3 residues: CSARRTSGYETQYF. CDR3 bases: TGCAGTGCTAGAAGGACTAGCGGGTATGAGACCCAGTACTTC.

This clonotype was recorded many times. The chain carries TRBV28 and TRBJ1-5; 8 bases match TRBD1. Per germline, CDR1 MDHEN and CDR2 SYDVKM. The CDR3 has 15 amino acids. V dropped 5 bases and J dropped 2; count of bases not matched to a gene: 5. In DNA, the CDR3 is TGTGCCAGCAGTCGTCCAGGGGGCGGCAATCAGCCCCAGCATTTT. Its translation: CASSRPGGGNQPQHF.

Only a few counts were recorded for this clonotype. Here the CDR3 reads CATSDGGTGFGELFF. The CDR3 region has the DNA TGTGCCACCAGTGACGGAGGGACAGGCTTCGGGGAGCTGTTTTTT. V and J are TRBV24-1 and TRBJ2-2, with TRBD1 matching 8 bases. Germline V gene sequence: CDR1 KGHDR, CDR2 SFDVKD. The CDR3 runs 15 residues. V was pared by 4 bases and J by 7 bases, with 7 bases of the junction left unmatched.

This clonotype was counted ten times or more. This chain links TRBV7-8 with TRBJ2-5, with 8 bases fitting TRBD2. The CDR3 loop spans 14 amino acids. The V gene's germline CDR1 is SGHVS and CDR2 FQNEAQ. Germline trimming cut 5 bases from V and 3 bases from J; bases unmatched to any gene: 5. CDR3 in amino acids: CASSLQLAEETQYF. CDR3 nucleotides: TGTGCCAGCAGCCTACAACTAGCGGAAGAGACCCAGTACTTC.

This clonotype was detected ten times or more. The chain employs TRBV28 and TRBJ1-2; the match to TRBD1 covers 8 bases. V was clipped by 3 bases and J by 4 bases; unmatched bases: 4. This CDR3 is 14 amino acids long. In germline, CDR1 is MDHEN, CDR2 SYDVKM. The chain's CDR3 is CASSFNRGGYGYTF. The DNA of the CDR3 is TGTGCCAGCAGTTTTAACAGGGGGGGCTATGGCTACACCTTC.

The chain uses TRBV10-3 and TRBJ1-1; D gene ambiguous. The V end was cut by 2 bases, the J end by 0 bases, with 4 bases between. Germline CDR1 ENHRY, CDR2 SYGVKD. The CDR3 consists of 13 residues. The CDR3 nucleotides are TGTGCCATCAGTGAGACAGTGAACACTGAAGCTTTCTTT. Encoded protein: CAISETVNTEAFF.

The rearrangement uses TRBV18 and TRBJ2-7, with a possible D match to TRBD2 (6 bases). Germline V gives CDR1 KGHSH, CDR2 LQKENI. V lost 4 bases and J lost 5, with 15 bases in between. The CDR3 runs 14 residues. Here the CDR3 DNA reads TGTGCCAGCTCACGAACTAGCCACCGGGACGAGCAGTACTTC. Protein sequence: CASSRTSHRDEQYF.